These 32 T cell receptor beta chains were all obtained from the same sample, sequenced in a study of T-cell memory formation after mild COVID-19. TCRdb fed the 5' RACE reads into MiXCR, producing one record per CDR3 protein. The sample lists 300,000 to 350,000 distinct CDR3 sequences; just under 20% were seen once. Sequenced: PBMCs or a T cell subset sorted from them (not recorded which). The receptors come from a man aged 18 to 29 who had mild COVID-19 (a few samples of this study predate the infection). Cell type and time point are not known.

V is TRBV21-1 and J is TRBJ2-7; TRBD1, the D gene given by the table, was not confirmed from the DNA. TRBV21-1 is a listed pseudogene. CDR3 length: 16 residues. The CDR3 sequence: CASSKLGRGDSYEQYV. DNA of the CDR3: TGTGCCAGCAGCAAACTTGGCAGGGGCGATTCCTACGAGCAGTACGTC.

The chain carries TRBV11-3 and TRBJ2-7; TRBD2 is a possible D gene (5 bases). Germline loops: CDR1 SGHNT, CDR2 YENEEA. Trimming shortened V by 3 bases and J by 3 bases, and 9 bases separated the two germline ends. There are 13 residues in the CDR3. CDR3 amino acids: CASSLGENYEQYF. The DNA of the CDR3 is TGTGCCAGCAGCTTGGGAGAAAACTACGAGCAGTACTTC.

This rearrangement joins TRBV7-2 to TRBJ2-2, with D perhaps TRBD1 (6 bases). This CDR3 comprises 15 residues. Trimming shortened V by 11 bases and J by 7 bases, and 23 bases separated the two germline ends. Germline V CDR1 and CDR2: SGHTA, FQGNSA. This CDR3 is CAGSSSQGINGELFF. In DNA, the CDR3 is TGTGCCGGCTCGTCGTCACAGGGAATCAACGGGGAGCTGTTTTTT.

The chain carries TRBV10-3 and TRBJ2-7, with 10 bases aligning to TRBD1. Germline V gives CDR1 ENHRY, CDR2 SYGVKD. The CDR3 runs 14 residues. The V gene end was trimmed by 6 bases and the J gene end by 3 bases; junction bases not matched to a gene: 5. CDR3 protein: CAIRGTGEFYEQYF. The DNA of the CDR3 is TGTGCCATCAGAGGGACAGGGGAATTCTACGAGCAGTACTTC.

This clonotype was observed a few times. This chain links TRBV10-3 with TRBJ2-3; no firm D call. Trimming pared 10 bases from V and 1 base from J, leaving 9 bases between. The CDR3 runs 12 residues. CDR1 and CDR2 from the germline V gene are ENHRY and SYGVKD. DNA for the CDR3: TGTGCCACAAACCGGGGCACAGATACGCAGTATTTT. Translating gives CATNRGTDTQYF.

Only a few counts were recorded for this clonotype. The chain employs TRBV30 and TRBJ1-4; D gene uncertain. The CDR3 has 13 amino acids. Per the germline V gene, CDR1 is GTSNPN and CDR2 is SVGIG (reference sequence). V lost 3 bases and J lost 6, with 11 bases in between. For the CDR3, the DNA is TGTGCCTGGAGCCGTCGGGCTGATGAAAAACTGTTTTTT. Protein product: CAWSRRADEKLFF.

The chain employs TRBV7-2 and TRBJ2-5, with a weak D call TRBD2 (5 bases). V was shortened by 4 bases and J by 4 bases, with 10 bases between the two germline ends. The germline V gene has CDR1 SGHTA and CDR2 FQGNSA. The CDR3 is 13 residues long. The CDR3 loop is CASSSGIRETQYF. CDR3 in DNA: TGTGCCAGCAGCTCGGGGATTCGAGAGACCCAGTACTTC.

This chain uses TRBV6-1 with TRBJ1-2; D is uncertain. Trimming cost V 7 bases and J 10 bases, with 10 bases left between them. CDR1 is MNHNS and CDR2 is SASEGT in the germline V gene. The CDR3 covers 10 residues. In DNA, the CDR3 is TGTGCCAGCAAACATGAACACTACACCTTC. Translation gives CASKHEHYTF.

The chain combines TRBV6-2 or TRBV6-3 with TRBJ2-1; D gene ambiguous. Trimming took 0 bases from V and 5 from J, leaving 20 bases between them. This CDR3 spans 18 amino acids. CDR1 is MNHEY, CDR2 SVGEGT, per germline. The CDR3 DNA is TGTGCCAGCAGTTACTCGGGGTATCGTGGACCCCGTAACAATGAGCAGTTCTTC. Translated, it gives CASSYSGYRGPRNNEQFF.

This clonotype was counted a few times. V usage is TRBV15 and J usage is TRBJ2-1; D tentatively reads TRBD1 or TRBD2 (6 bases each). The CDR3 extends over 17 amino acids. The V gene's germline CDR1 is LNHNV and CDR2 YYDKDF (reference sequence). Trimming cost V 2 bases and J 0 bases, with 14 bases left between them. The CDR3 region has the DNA TGTGCCACCAGCAGACCCGGGGGCCCGAGCTCCTACAATGAGCAGTTCTTC. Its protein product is CATSRPGGPSSYNEQFF.

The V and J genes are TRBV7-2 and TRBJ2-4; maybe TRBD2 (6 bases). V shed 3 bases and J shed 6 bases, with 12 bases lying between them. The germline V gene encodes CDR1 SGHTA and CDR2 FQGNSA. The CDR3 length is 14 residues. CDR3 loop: CASSFGRGGNIQYF. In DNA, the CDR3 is TGTGCCAGCAGCTTCGGGCGGGGAGGAAACATTCAGTACTTC.

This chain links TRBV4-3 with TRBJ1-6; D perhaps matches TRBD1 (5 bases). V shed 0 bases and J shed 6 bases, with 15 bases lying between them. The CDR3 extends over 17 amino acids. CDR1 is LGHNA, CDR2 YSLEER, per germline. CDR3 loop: CASSQDLLAGPNSPLHF. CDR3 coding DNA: TGCGCCAGCAGCCAAGATTTACTGGCGGGGCCTAATTCACCCCTCCACTTT.

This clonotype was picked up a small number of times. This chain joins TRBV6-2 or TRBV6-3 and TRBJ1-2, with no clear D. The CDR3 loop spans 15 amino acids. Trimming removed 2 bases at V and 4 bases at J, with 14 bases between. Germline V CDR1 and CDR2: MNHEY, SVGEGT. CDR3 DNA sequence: TGTGCCAGCAGTTACGGCATAACCGTGAGCTATGGCTACACCTTC. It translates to CASSYGITVSYGYTF.

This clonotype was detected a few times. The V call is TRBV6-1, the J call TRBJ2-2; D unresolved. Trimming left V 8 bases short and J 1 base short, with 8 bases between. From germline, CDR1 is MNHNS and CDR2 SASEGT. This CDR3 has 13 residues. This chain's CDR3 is CASRLMNTGELFF. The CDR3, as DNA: TGTGCCAGCCGCCTCATGAACACCGGGGAGCTGTTTTTT.

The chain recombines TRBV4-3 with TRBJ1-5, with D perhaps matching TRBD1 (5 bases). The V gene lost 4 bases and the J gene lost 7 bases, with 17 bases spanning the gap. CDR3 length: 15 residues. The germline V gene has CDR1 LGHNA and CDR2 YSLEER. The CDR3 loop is CASSPEGVVGQPQHF. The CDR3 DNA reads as TGCGCCAGCAGCCCTGAAGGGGTAGTGGGGCAGCCCCAGCATTTT.

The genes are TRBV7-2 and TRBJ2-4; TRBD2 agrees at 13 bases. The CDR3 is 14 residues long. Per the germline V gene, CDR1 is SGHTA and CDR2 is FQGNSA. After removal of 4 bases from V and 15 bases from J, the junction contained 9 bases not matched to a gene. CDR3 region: CASSSLGLAGTTYF. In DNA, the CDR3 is TGTGCCAGCAGCTCCCTGGGACTAGCGGGGACAACGTACTTC.

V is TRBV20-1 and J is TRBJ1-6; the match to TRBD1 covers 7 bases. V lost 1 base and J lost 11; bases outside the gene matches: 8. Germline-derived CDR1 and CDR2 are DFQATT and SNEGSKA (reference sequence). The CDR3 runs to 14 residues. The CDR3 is CSARVGRGNPPLHF. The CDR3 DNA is TGCAGTGCTAGAGTGGGCAGGGGGAATCCACCCCTCCACTTT.

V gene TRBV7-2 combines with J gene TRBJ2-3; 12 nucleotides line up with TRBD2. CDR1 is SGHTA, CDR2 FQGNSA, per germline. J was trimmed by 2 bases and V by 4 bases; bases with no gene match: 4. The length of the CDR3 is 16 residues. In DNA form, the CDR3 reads TGTGCCAGCAGCTCCCGGACTAGCGGGGCCACAGATACGCAGTATTTT. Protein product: CASSSRTSGATDTQYF. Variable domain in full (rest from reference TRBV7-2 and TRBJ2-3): GAGVSQSPSNKVTEKGKDVELRCDPISGHTALYWYRQSLGQGLEFLIYFQGNSAPDKSGLPSDRFSAERTGGSVSTLTIQRTQQEDSAVYLCASSSRTSGATDTQYFGPGTRLTVL.

The CDR3 sequence: CASGGQVSYEQYF. CDR3 coding DNA: TGTGCCAGCGGGGGACAGGTATCTTACGAGCAGTACTTC. This rearrangement joins TRBV27 to TRBJ2-7; 8 bases fit TRBD1. V lost 8 bases, J lost 4 bases, and 7 bases stayed unmatched. Germline V gene lookup returns CDR1 MNHEY and CDR2 SMNVEV (reference sequence). The CDR3 sequence is 13 residues long.

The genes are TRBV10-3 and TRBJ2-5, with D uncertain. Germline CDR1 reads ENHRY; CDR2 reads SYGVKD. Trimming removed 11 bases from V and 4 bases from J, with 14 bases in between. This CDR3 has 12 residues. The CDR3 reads CAASPGGETQYF. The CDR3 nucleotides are TGTGCCGCAAGCCCGGGCGGAGAGACCCAGTACTTC.

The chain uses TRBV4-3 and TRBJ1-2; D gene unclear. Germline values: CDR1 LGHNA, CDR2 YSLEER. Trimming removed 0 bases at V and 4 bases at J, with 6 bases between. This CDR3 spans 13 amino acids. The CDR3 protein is CASSQDLVYGYTF. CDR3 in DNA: TGCGCCAGCAGCCAAGACCTTGTCTATGGCTACACCTTC.

CDR3 coding DNA: TGTGCCAGCAGCTACCAGGGAGGTGAAAAACTGTTTTTT. Translating gives CASSYQGGEKLFF. This chain connects TRBV7-2 to TRBJ1-4, with D maybe TRBD1 (5 bases). Germline V gene data show CDR1 as SGHTA and CDR2 as FQGNSA. Trimming pared 4 bases from V and 7 bases from J, leaving 10 bases between. This CDR3 contains 13 residues.

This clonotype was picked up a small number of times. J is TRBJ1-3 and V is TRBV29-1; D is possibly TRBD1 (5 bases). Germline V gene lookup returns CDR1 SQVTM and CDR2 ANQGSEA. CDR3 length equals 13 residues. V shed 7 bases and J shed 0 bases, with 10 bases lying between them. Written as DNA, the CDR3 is TGCAGCGGGATGGGGCGCTCTGGAAACACCATATATTTT. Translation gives CSGMGRSGNTIYF.

Here the CDR3 DNA reads TGTGCCAGCAGCTTAGGACCAGACCGGGACAACGAGGCCAACATTCAGTACTTC. Its protein is CASSLGPDRDNEANIQYF. The genes are TRBV7-2 and TRBJ2-4; weak D call: TRBD1 (6 bases). The CDR3 has 18 amino acids. From germline, CDR1 is SGHTA and CDR2 FQGNSA. V gave up 1 base and J gave up 7 bases, with 23 bases separating them.

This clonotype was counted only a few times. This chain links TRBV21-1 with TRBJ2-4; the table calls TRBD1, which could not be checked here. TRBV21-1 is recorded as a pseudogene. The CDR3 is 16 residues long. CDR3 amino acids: CASRRRGQVDKNIQYF. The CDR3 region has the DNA TGTGCCAGCAGGCGAAGGGGGCAGGTCGACAAAAACATTCAGTACTTC.

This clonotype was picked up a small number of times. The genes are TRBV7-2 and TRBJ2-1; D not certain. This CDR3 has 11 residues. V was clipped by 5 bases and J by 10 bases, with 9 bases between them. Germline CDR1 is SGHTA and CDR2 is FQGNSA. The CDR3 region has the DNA TGTGCCAGCAGCCCATTCGGGGAGCAGTTCTTC. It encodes CASSPFGEQFF.

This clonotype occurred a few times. CDR3 sequence: CASTSEGGLDYEQYF. DNA for the CDR3: TGTGCCAGCACCTCGGAGGGGGGATTGGACTACGAGCAGTACTTC. The chain carries TRBV5-6 and TRBJ2-7, with D perhaps matching TRBD1 or TRBD2 (6 bases each). V lost 6 bases and J lost 3, with 19 bases in between. CDR1 is SGHDT and CDR2 is YYEEEE in the germline V gene. The CDR3 runs to 15 residues.

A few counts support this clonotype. CDR3 in amino acids: CASSQGIVRRSPGELFF. As DNA, the CDR3 is TGCGCCAGCAGCCAAGGTATTGTCCGACGGAGTCCCGGGGAGCTGTTTTTT. The chain employs TRBV4-1 and TRBJ2-2; D is unresolved. Trimming shortened V by 1 base and J by 6 bases, and 18 bases separated the two germline ends. Germline V gene data show CDR1 as MGHRA and CDR2 as YSYEKL. The CDR3 has 17 residues.

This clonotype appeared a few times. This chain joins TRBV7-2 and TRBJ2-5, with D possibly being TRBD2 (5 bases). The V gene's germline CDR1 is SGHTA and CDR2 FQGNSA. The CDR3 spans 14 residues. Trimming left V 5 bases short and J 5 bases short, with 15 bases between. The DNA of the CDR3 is TGTGCCAGCAGCCCAGACTACGGTTCGGAGACCCAGTACTTC. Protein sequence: CASSPDYGSETQYF.

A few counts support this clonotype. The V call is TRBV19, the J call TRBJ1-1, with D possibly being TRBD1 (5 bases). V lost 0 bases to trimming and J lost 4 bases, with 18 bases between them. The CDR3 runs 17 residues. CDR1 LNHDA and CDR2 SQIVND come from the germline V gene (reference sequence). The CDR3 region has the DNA TGTGCCAGTAGTATAGATCTTAGTGGCAGGGTTCGCACTGAAGCTTTCTTT. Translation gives CASSIDLSGRVRTEAFF.

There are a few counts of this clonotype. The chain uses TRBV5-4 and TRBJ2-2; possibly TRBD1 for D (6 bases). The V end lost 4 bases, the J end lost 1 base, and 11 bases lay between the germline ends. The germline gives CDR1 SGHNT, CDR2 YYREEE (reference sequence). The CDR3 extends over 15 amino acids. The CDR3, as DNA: TGTGCCAGCAGCCAACAACAGGGGAACACCGGGGAGCTGTTTTTT. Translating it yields CASSQQQGNTGELFF.

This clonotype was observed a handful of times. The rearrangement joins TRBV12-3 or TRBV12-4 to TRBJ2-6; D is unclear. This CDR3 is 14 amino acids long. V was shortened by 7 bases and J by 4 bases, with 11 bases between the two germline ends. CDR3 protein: CASKKGAGANVLTF. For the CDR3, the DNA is TGTGCCAGCAAGAAGGGCGCAGGGGCCAACGTCCTGACTTTC.